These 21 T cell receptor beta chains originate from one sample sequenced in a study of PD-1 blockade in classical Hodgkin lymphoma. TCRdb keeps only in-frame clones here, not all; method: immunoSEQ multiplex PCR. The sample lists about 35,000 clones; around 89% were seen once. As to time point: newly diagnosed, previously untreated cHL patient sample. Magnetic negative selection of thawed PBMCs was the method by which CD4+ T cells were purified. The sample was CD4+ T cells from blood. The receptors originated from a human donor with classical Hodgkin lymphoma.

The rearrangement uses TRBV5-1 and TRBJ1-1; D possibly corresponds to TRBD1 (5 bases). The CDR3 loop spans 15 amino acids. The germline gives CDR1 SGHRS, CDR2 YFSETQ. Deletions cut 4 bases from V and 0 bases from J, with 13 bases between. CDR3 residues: CASSQSGVMNTEAFF. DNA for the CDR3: TGCGCCAGCAGCCAATCGGGGGTAATGAACACTGAAGCTTTCTTT.

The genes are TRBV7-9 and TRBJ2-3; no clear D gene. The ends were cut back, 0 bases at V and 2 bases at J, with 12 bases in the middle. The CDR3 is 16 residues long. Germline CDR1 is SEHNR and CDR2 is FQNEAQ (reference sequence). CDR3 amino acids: CASSLALRGSTDTQYF. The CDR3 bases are TGTGCCAGCAGCTTAGCTTTACGAGGATCCACAGATACGCAGTATTTT.

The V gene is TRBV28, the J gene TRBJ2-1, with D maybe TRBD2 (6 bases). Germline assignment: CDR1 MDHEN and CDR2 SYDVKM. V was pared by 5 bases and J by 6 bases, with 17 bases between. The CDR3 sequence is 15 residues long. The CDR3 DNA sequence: TGTGCCAGCAGTGAAGGAGGGGCCGCGTCCAATGAGCAGTTCTTC. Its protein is CASSEGGAASNEQFF.

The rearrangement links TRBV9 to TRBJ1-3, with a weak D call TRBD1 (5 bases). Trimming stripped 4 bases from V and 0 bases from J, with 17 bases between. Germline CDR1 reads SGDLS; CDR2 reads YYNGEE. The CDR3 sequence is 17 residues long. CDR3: CASSPNPGGYSGNTIYF. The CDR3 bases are TGTGCCAGCAGCCCGAACCCGGGGGGGTACTCTGGAAACACCATATATTTT.

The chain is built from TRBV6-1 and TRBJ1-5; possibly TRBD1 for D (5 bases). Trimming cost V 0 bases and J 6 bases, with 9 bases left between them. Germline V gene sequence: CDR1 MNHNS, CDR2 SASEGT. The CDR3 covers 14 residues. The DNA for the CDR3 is TGTGCCAGCAGTGAAGCGGGGCTGGGTCAGCCCCAGCATTTT. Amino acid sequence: CASSEAGLGQPQHF.

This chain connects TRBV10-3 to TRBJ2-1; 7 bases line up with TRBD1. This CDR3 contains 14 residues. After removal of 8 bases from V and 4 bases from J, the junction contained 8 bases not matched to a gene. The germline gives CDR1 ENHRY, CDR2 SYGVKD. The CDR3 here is CAIAGTVLYNEQFF. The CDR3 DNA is TGTGCCATCGCCGGGACAGTACTGTACAATGAGCAGTTCTTC.

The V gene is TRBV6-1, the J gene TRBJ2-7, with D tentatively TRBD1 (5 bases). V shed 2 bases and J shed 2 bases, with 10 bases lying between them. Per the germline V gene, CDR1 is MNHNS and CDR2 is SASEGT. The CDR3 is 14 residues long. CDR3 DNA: TGTGCCAGCAGTGAATTGGACACCCCCTACGAGCAGTACTTC. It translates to CASSELDTPYEQYF.

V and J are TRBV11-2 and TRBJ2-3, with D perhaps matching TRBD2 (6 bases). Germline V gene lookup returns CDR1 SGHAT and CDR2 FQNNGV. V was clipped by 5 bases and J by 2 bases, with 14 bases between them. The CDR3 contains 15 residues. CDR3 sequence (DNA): TGTGCCAGCAGCACCCGCCGGGGGTTCACAGATACGCAGTATTTT. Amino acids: CASSTRRGFTDTQYF.

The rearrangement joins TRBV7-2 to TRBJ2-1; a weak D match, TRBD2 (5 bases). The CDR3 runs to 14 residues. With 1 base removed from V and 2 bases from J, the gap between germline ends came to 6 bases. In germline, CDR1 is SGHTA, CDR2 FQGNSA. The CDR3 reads CASSLGLTYNEQFF. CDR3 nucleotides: TGTGCCAGCAGCTTAGGACTAACCTACAATGAGCAGTTCTTC.

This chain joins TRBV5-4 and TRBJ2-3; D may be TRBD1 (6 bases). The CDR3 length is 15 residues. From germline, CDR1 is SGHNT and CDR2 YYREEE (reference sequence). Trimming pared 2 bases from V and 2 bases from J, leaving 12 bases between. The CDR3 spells CASSFDRFYTDTQYF. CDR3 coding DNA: TGTGCCAGCAGCTTCGACAGGTTCTACACAGATACGCAGTATTTT.

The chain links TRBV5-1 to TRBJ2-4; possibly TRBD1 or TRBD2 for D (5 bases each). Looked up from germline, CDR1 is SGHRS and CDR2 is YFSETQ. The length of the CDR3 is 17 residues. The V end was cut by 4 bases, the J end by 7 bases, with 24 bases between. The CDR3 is CASSTGNSGLGENIQYF. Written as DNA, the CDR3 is TGCGCCAGCAGCACCGGCAACAGCGGTCTGGGGGAGAACATTCAGTACTTC.

Here the CDR3 DNA reads TGTGCCAGCAGCCCCAACCTTGGAGGGGCCGGGTACTTC. This sequence encodes CASSPNLGGAGYF. The chain uses TRBV7-9 and TRBJ2-7, with D possibly being TRBD2 (6 bases). Trimming stripped 5 bases from V and 12 bases from J, with 20 bases between. The CDR3 consists of 13 residues. Germline CDR1 reads SEHNR; CDR2 reads FQNEAQ (reference sequence).

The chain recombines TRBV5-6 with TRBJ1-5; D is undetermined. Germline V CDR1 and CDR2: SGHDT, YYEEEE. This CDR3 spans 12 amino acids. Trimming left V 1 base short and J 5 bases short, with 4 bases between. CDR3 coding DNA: TGTGCCAGCAGCTTGTCTGATCAGCCCCAGCATTTT. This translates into CASSLSDQPQHF.

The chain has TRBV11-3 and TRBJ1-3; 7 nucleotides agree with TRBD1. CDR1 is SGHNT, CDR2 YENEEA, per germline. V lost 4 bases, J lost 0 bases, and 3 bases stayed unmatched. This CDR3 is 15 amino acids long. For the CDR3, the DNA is TGTGCCAGCAGCTCGGGACAGACCTCTGGAAACACCATATATTTT. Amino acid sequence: CASSSGQTSGNTIYF.

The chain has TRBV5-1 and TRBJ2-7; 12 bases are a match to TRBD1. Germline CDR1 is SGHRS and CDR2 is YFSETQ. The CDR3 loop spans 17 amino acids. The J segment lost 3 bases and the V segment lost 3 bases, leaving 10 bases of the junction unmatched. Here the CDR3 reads CASSYRDRGPSIYEQYF. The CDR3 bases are TGCGCCAGCAGCTACAGGGACAGGGGGCCGAGTATCTACGAGCAGTACTTC.

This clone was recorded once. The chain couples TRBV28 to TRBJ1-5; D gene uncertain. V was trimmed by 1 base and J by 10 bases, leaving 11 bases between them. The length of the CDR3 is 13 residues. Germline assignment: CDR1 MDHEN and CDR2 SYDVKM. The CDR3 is CASSLYNPNPQHF. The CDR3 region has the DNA TGTGCCAGCAGTTTATATAACCCCAACCCCCAGCATTTT.

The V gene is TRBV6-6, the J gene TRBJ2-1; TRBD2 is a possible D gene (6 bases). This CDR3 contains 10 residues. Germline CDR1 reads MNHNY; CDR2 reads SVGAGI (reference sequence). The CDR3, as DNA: TGTGCAGCGGGTTACAATGAGCAGTTCTTC. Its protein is CAAGYNEQFF.

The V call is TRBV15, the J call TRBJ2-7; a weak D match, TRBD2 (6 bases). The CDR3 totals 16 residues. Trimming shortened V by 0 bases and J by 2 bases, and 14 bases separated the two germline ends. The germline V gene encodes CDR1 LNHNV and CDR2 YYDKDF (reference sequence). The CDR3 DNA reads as TGTGCCACCAGCAGAGAAGCAGGGAGGTCCCCCTACGAGCAGTACTTC. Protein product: CATSREAGRSPYEQYF.

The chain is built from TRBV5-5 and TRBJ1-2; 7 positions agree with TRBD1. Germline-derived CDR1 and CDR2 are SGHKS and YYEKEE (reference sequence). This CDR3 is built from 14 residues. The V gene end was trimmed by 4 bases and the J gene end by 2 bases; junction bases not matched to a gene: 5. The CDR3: CASSPTGNNYGYTF. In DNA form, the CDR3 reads TGTGCCAGCAGCCCGACAGGGAACAACTATGGCTACACCTTC.

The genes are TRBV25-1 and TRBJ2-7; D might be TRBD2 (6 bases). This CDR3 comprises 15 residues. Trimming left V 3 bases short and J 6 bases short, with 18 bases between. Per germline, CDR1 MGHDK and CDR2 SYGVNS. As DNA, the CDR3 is TGTGCCAGCAGTGATTCGGGACTGCGACCCCGCGAGCAGTACTTC. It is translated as CASSDSGLRPREQYF.

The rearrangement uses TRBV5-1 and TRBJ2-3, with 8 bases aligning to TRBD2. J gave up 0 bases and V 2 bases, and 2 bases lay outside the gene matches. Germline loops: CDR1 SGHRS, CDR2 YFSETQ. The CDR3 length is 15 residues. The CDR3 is CASSLAGDSTDTQYF. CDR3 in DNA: TGCGCCAGCAGCTTAGCGGGAGATAGCACAGATACGCAGTATTTT.